These T cell receptor beta chains were read from a single sample in a study of graft-versus-host responses after intestinal transplantation. Data came from immunoSEQ multiplex PCR; TCRdb stores just in-frame clones and leaves some out. The sample includes about 120,000 clones, 85% to 95% of them seen just once. For these TCRs, the target antigens are not known. The specimen was unstimulated CD8+ T cells sorted from spleen or lymph node cells, collected before transplant. All receptors derive from a human donor who was the organ donor for an intestinal transplant. CDR3s include the opening cysteine and the closing phenylalanine or tryptophan. D genes are given only for firm matches. Some rows mark clone size as missing; the rest say once, few, many or name a class of expanded clone.

v_call	d_call	clone_size	j_call	cdr3_aa	cdr3_nt
TRBV11-2	TRBD2	NA	TRBJ2-2	CASTGRFTGELFF	TGTGCCAGCACCGGGAGGTTCACCGGGGAGCTGTTTTTT
TRBV28	NA	few	TRBJ2-2	CASSSIYTTGELFF	TGTGCCAGCAGCTCAATCTATACCACCGGGGAGCTGTTTTTT
TRBV7-3	TRBD2	NA	TRBJ2-3	CASSLGLAGADTQYF	TGTGCCAGCAGCTTGGGACTAGCGGGAGCAGATACGCAGTATTTT
TRBV27	NA	NA	TRBJ1-1	CASSSSGEAFF	TGTGCCAGCAGTTCTTCAGGGGAGGCTTTCTTT
TRBV7-2	NA	once	TRBJ2-7	CASSARGVGYEQYF	TGTGCCAGCAGCGCCCGAGGGGTTGGCTACGAGCAGTACTTC
TRBV9	TRBD1	once	TRBJ2-3	CASSAFLRGPDDTQYF	TGTGCCAGCAGCGCATTCCTCAGGGGGCCTGACGATACGCAGTATTTT
TRBV29-1	TRBD2	NA	TRBJ2-5	CSVEGSTTPTSGISSQETQYF	TGCAGCGTTGAAGGGAGCACAACACCCACTAGCGGGATCTCCAGCCAAGAGACCCAGTACTTC
TRBV29-1	NA	NA	TRBJ2-7	CSVEGGGGSYEQYF	TGCAGCGTTGAAGGGGGTGGGGGGTCCTACGAGCAGTACTTC
TRBV29-1	NA	once	TRBJ2-2	CSVSPLDKNTGELFF	TGCAGCGTTTCCCCTCTGGACAAGAACACCGGGGAGCTGTTTTTT
TRBV19	NA	NA	TRBJ1-4	CASSTSGSSLEKLFF	TGTGCCAGTAGTACCTCCGGCAGTTCGCTAGAAAAACTGTTTTTT
TRBV19	NA	NA	TRBJ1-1	CASSISENTEAFF	TGTGCCAGTAGTATATCCGAAAACACTGAAGCTTTCTTT
TRBV9	TRBD1	NA	TRBJ1-3	CASSGDRGLNTIYF	TGTGCCAGCAGCGGGGACAGGGGGCTTAACACCATATATTTT
TRBV29-1	NA	NA	TRBJ2-5	CSVCSGSAKALQETQYF	TGCAGCGTTTGTTCAGGGTCGGCGAAGGCCTTACAAGAGACCCAGTACTTC
TRBV19	NA	NA	TRBJ1-5	CASSWDATGIINQPQHF	TGTGCCAGTAGCTGGGACGCGACAGGTATTATCAATCAGCCCCAGCATTTT
TRBV9	TRBD1	NA	TRBJ2-1	CASSVDRGAYNEQFF	TGTGCCAGCAGCGTAGACAGGGGCGCCTACAATGAGCAGTTCTTC
TRBV5-1	NA	NA	TRBJ2-3	CASSGGDSLGDTQYF	TGCGCCAGCAGCGGGGGAGACTCGCTGGGAGATACGCAGTATTTT
TRBV9	TRBD1	NA	TRBJ2-4	CASSEDRGLNIQYF	TGTGCCAGCAGCGAGGACAGGGGGCTAAACATTCAGTACTTC
TRBV4-2	TRBD2	NA	TRBJ2-1	CASSPGLVGNEQFF	TGTGCCAGCAGCCCCGGACTAGTGGGCAATGAGCAGTTCTTC